This TCR beta chain appears in the sequencing data of a study of T cells in Graves' hyperthyroidism and ophthalmopathy. The study's findings and limits: Model predictions of ophthalmopathy came a median around 6.5 months before onset.

CDR3 length: 15 amino acids. From germline, CDR1 is SGHAT and CDR2 FQNNGV. Clinical symptoms, serum thyroxine and TRAb, thyroid ultrasound and orbital computed tomography were used for the diagnoses. Fresh peripheral blood, roughly 9.3 ml, was the source of the PBMCs. This clonotype has only one observation. Its antigen remains unknown. Its ends do not fully match the called genes, so a read error is possible. Amplification yielded TCR beta CDR3 regions, with RNA transcripts as the source. HTBI primers were the set used in a first-round RT-PCR of the TCR CDR3. TCRdb re-called the multiplex PCR reads through MiXCR, storing one row per CDR3 protein. The data hold 350,000 to 450,000 distinct CDR3 sequences, with over 13% observed a single time.

The clonotype originates from a man aged 50-60 years with Graves' ophthalmopathy. The genes are TRBV11-2 and TRBJ2-1, with D possibly being TRBD2 (6 bases). The sample comprised blood. For the CDR3, the DNA is TGTGCCAGCAGTGAATTTGGACTATCGAGCAATGGGCAGTTCTTC. Amino acids: CASSEFGLSSNGQFF.